These 6 T cell receptor beta chains share one sample of origin, sequenced in a study of cytomegalovirus exposure and HLA in healthy donors. Use of 60 Vbeta and 13 Jbeta primers characterized the PCR. Data came from immunoSEQ multiplex PCR; TCRdb stores just in-frame clones and leaves some out. The table shows approximately 110,000 clones, with around 77% occurring only once. Sequenced sample: PBMCs. These receptors originate from a woman aged 35 to 49 in good health and CMV-seropositive.

The chain is built from TRBV30 and TRBJ1-3, with D hard to call. CDR3 length: 13 residues. V was trimmed by 0 bases and J by 4 bases, leaving 7 bases between them. The germline V gene encodes CDR1 GTSNPN and CDR2 SVGIG (reference sequence). The DNA for the CDR3 is TGTGCCTGGAGTGTATCGGGAGGAAACACCATATATTTT. Protein product: CAWSVSGGNTIYF.

This sequence joins TRBV7-6 and TRBJ1-5; no firm D call. This CDR3 comprises 14 residues. The V and J ends lost 1 base and 10 bases respectively, with 14 bases between them. Germline lookup yields CDR1 SGHVS and CDR2 FNYEAQ. CDR3 sequence (DNA): TGTGCCAGCAGCTTAGTTTCATCGGGAGGACCCCAGCATTTT. Protein: CASSLVSSGGPQHF.

V and J are TRBV30 and TRBJ1-4; no clear D gene. V lost 6 bases to trimming and J lost 7 bases, with 18 bases between them. CDR1 and CDR2 from the germline V gene are GTSNPN and SVGIG (reference sequence). This CDR3 comprises 14 residues. CDR3 residues: CACRQMGRGEKLFF. The CDR3 region has the DNA TGTGCCTGCCGCCAGATGGGGAGAGGTGAAAAACTGTTTTTT.

There are a few counts of this clone. The chain recombines TRBV7-6 with TRBJ2-2; D remains unclear. Germline assignment: CDR1 SGHVS and CDR2 FNYEAQ. There are 12 residues in the CDR3. Trimming removed 5 bases at V and 7 bases at J, with 8 bases between. The CDR3 DNA is TGTGCCAGCAGCCTCCCGGGCGGGGAGCTGTTTTTT. Translating it yields CASSLPGGELFF.

The chain couples TRBV7-9 to TRBJ2-5, with D possibly matching TRBD2 (5 bases). V was pared by 5 bases and J by 9 bases, with 13 bases between. Per germline, CDR1 SEHNR and CDR2 FQNEAQ (reference sequence). The CDR3 spans 12 residues. The chain's CDR3 is CASSIPPRAQYF. The CDR3 DNA is TGTGCCAGCAGCATACCCCCGCGGGCCCAGTACTTC.

V is TRBV12-2 and J is TRBJ2-7; TRBD1, the D gene given by the table, was not confirmed from the DNA. TRBV12-2 is assigned pseudogene status. The CDR3 extends over 17 amino acids. CDR3 residues: CASRLGAPGTQDYEQYF. DNA for the CDR3: TGTGCAAGTCGCTTAGGAGCTCCGGGGACACAAGACTACGAGCAGTACTTC.